This TCR beta chain was recorded in a study of cytomegalovirus exposure and HLA in healthy donors. 13 Jbeta primers and 60 Vbeta primers were used for the PCR. The assay was immunoSEQ multiplex PCR, and TCRdb's table has in-frame clones only and misses some. The sample records around 200,000 clones, just under 85% being singletons. Turning to this clone: Antigen specificity is unknown.

Every donor was a healthy person donating bone marrow. The germline V gene encodes CDR1 PRHDT and CDR2 FYEKMQ (reference sequence). The trim removed 4 bases at V and 11 bases at J, leaving 7 bases unmatched. CDR3 size: 14 residues. Notes on the study in general: Several of the most significant clusters appeared linked to common viral pathogens, based on a later analysis. HLA restriction was apparent for most CMV-associated TCR beta chains in a later analysis. A later analysis showed HLA-associated TCR beta chains outstripping equally common others in clonal expansion.

The TCR was taken from a woman aged 40 to 55 in good health and CMV-seronegative. Sequences were obtained from PBMCs. The genes are TRBV13 and TRBJ1-3; 11 nucleotides align to TRBD1. The CDR3 spells CASSYGQGAKAIYF. DNA for the CDR3: TGTGCCAGCAGCTACGGACAGGGGGCAAAGGCCATATATTTT.